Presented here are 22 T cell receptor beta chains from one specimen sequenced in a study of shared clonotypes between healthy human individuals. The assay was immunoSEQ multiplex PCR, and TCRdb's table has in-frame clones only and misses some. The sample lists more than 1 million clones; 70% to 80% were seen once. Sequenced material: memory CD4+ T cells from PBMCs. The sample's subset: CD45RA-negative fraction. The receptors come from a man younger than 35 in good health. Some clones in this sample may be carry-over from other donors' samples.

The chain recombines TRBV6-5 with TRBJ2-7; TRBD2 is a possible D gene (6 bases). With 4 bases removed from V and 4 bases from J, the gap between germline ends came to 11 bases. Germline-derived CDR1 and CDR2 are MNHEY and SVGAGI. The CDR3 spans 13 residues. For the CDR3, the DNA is TGTGCCAGCAGTTCCCATAGCGGATACGAGCAGTACTTC. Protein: CASSSHSGYEQYF.

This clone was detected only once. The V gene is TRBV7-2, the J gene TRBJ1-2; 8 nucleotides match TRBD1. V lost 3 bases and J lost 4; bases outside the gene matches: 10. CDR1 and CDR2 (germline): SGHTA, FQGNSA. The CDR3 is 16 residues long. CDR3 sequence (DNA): TGTGCCAGCAGCTTGCTAGGACAGGGCCTCGGCTATGGCTACACCTTC. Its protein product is CASSLLGQGLGYGYTF.

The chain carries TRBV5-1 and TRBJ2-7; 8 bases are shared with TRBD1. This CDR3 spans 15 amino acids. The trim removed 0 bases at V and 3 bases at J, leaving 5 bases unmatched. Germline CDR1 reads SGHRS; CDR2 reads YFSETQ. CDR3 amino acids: CASSLALDRDYEQYF. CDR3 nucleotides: TGCGCCAGCAGCTTGGCCCTGGACAGGGACTACGAGCAGTACTTC.

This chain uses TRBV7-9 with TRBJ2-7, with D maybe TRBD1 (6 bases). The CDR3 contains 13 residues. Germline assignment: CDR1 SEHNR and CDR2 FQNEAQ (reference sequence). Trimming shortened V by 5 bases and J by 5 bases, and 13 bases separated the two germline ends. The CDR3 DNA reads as TGTGCCAGCAGCCCCACAGGGACCCACGAGCAGTACTTC. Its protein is CASSPTGTHEQYF.

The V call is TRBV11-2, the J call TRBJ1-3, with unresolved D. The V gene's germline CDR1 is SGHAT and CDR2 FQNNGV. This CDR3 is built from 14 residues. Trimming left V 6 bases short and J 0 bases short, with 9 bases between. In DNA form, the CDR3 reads TGTGCCAGCAGTTCACAGAACTCTGGAAACACCATATATTTT. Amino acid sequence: CASSSQNSGNTIYF.

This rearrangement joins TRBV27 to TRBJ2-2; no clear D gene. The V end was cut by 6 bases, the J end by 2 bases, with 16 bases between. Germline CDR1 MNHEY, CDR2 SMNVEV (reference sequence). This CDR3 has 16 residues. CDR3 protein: CASSPTGRTNTGELFF. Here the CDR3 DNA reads TGTGCCAGCAGCCCCACCGGCAGAACCAACACCGGGGAGCTGTTTTTT.

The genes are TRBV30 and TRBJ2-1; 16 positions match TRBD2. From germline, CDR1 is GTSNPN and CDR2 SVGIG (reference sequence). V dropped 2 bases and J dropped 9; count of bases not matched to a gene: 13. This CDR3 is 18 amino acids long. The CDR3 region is CAWSSLGTSGRVGSEQFF. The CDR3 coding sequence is TGTGCCTGGAGTTCCCTCGGGACTAGCGGGAGGGTTGGGAGTGAGCAGTTCTTC.

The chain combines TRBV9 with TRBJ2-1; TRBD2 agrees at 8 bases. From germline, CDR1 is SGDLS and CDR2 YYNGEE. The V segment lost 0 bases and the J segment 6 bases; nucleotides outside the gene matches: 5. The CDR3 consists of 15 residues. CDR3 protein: CASSVEGTSSNEQFF. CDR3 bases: TGTGCCAGCAGCGTAGAGGGGACTAGTTCCAATGAGCAGTTCTTC.

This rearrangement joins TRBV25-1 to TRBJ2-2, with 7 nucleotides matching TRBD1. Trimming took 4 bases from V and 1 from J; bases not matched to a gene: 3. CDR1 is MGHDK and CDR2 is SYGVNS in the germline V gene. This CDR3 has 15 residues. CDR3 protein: CASSVTGVNTGELFF. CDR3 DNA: TGTGCCAGCAGTGTTACAGGGGTGAACACCGGGGAGCTGTTTTTT.

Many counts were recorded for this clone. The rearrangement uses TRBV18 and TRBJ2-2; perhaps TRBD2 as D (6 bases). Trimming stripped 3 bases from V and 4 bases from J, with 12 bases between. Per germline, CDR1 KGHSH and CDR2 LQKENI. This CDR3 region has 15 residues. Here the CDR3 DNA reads TGTGCCAGCTCACCGGAACTAGCCATCACCGGGGAGCTGTTTTTT. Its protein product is CASSPELAITGELFF.

CDR3 region: CASSRGTSGSGDTQYF. The DNA for the CDR3 is TGTGCCAGCTCACGCGGGACTAGCGGGAGTGGAGATACGCAGTATTTT. This chain joins TRBV18 and TRBJ2-3; 14 bases line up with TRBD2. Germline CDR1 is KGHSH and CDR2 is LQKENI. This CDR3 is 16 amino acids long. Unmatched junction bases numbered 5, after V lost 4 bases and J lost 5 bases.

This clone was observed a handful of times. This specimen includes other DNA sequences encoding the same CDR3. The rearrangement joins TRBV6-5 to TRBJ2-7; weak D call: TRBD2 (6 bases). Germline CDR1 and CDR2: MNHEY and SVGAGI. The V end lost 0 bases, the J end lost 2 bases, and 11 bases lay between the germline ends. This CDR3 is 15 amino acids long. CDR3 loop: CASSYSGLGPYEQYF. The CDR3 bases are TGTGCCAGCAGTTACTCGGGACTCGGGCCCTACGAGCAGTACTTC.

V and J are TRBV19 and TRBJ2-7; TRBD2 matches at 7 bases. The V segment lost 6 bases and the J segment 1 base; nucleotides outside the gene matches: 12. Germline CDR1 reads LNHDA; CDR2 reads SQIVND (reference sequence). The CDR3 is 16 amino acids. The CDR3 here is CASSNAPSGGSYEQYF. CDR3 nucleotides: TGTGCCAGTAGCAACGCCCCTAGCGGAGGGTCCTACGAGCAGTACTTC.

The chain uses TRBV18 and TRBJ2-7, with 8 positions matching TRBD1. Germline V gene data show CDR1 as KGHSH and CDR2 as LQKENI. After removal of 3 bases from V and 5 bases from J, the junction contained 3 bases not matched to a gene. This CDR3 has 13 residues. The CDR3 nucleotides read TGTGCCAGCTCACCCGTGACAGGGGACGAGCAGTACTTC. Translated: CASSPVTGDEQYF.

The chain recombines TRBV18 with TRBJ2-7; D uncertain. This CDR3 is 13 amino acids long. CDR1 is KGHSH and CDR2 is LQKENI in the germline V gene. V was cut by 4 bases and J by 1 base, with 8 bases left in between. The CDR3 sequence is CASSLISSYEQYF. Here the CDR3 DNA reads TGTGCCAGCTCACTGATTAGTTCCTACGAGCAGTACTTC.

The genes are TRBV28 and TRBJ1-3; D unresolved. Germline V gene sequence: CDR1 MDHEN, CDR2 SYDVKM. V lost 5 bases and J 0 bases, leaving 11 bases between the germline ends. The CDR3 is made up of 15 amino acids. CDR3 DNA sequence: TGTGCCAGCAGTCCTCACGGATACTCTGGAAACACCATATATTTT. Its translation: CASSPHGYSGNTIYF.

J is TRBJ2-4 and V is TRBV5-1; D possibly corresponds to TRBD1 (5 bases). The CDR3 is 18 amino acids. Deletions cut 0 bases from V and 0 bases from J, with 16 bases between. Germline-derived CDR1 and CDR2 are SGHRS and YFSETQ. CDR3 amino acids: CASSLGPQGSLAKNIQYF. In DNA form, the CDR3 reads TGCGCCAGCAGCTTGGGGCCCCAGGGTTCTCTAGCCAAAAACATTCAGTACTTC.

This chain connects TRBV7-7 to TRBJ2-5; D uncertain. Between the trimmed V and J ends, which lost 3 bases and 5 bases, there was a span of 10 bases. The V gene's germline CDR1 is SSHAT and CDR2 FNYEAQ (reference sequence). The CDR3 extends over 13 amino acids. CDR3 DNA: TGTGCCAGCAGCTTCGGAAGTCTGGAGACCCAGTACTTC. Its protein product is CASSFGSLETQYF.

Here the CDR3 DNA reads TGCGCCAGCAGCACCCGGACAGACTCTTATGGCTACACCTTC. Its translation is CASSTRTDSYGYTF. This chain connects TRBV5-1 to TRBJ1-2, with D possibly TRBD1 on 6 matching bases. This CDR3 is built from 14 residues. Per germline, CDR1 SGHRS and CDR2 YFSETQ. Trimming stripped 4 bases from V and 5 bases from J, with 15 bases between.

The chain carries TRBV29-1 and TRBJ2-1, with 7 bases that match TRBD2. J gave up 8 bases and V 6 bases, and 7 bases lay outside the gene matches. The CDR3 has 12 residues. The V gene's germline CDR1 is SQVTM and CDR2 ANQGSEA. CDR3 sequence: CSVTGGGDEQFF. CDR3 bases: TGCAGCGTGACTGGGGGGGGAGATGAGCAGTTCTTC.

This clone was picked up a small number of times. The CDR3 protein is CASSGVERNKYNEQFF. DNA of the CDR3: TGTGCCAGCAGTGGGGTGGAGCGGAACAAGTACAATGAGCAGTTCTTC. The V and J genes are TRBV2 and TRBJ2-1, with D possibly TRBD2 on 5 matching bases. The germline CDR1 and CDR2 sequences are SNHLY and FYNNEI. V lost 4 bases and J lost 4, with 17 bases in between. This CDR3 has 16 amino acids.

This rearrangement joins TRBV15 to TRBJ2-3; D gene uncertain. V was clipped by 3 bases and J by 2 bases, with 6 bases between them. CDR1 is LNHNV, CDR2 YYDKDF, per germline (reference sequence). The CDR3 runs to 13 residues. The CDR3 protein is CATSRGPTDTQYF. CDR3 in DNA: TGTGCCACCAGCAGGGGCCCCACAGATACGCAGTATTTT. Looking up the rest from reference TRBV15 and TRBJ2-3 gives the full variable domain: DAMVIQNPRYQVTQFGKPVTLSCSQTLNHNVMYWYQQKSSQAPKLLFHYYDKDFNNEADTPDNFQSRRPNTSFCFLDIRSPGLGDTAMYLCATSRGPTDTQYFGPGTRLTVL.